Below, one T cell receptor (beta chain) is given with its context. Its antigen remains unknown. The source of the sample is a study of PD-1 blockade in mismatch repair-deficient tumors. The time point is: identical approximately ten-day culture without peptide (control). Mismatch repair deficiency was confirmed in all patients, by PCR or immunohistochemistry. Each of 7 or 8 ELISpot-reactive candidate peptides was used for roughly 11-day stimulation. The CDR3 contains 15 residues. Germline CDR1 SGHRS, CDR2 YFSETQ. V lost 0 bases and J lost 2, with 10 bases in between. TCRdb keeps only in-frame clones here, not all; method: immunoSEQ multiplex PCR. The repertoire holds 14,000 or so clones, with 85% to 90% as singletons.

The sequencing here drew on cells cultured in vitro, taken from a patient treated with pembrolizumab. This receptor was taken from an adult with mismatch repair-deficient cancer. The J gene is TRBJ2-3, the V gene TRBV5-1; possible D gene TRBD1, 6 bases. Written as DNA, the CDR3 is TGCGCCAGCAGCTTGGCTACAGGGCCCACAGATACGCAGTATTTT. Its translation is CASSLATGPTDTQYF. Drawing the rest from reference TRBV5-1 and TRBJ2-3, the complete variable domain is KAGVTQTPRYLIKTRGQQVTLSCSPISGHRSVSWYQQTPGQGLQFLFEYFSETQRNKGNFPGRFSGRQFSNSRSEMNVSTLELGDSALYLCASSLATGPTDTQYFGPGTRLTVL.